The clone carrying this T cell receptor (beta chain) was seen repeatedly, ten times or more. No antigen is known for it. This sample also contains other DNA sequences that code for the same CDR3. This sample stems from a study of T cell responses to AZD1222 COVID-19 vaccine. Overall study results and limits: Reportedly, nearly half the spike-specific TCRs target unmutated variant regions. In a largely white British group with more females than males, clonal diversity was possibly underestimated.

TCRdb's copy holds only in-frame clones and misses some; the assay was immunoSEQ multiplex PCR. The profile shows approximately 93,000 clones, around nine tenths of them singletons. J gave up 8 bases and V 2 bases, and 3 bases lay outside the gene matches. Per the germline V gene, CDR1 is SNHLY and CDR2 is FYNNEI. The CDR3 runs 13 residues. The TCR sequence derives from an adult who received the AZD1222 COVID-19 vaccine. This chain uses TRBV2 with TRBJ1-2, with TRBD1 matching 9 bases. Sequenced material: peripheral blood, taken 28 days after the second AZD1222 dose. The CDR3 bases are TGTGCCAGCAGTGAAACAGGGGGCCACGGCTACACCTTC. Its translation is CASSETGGHGYTF.